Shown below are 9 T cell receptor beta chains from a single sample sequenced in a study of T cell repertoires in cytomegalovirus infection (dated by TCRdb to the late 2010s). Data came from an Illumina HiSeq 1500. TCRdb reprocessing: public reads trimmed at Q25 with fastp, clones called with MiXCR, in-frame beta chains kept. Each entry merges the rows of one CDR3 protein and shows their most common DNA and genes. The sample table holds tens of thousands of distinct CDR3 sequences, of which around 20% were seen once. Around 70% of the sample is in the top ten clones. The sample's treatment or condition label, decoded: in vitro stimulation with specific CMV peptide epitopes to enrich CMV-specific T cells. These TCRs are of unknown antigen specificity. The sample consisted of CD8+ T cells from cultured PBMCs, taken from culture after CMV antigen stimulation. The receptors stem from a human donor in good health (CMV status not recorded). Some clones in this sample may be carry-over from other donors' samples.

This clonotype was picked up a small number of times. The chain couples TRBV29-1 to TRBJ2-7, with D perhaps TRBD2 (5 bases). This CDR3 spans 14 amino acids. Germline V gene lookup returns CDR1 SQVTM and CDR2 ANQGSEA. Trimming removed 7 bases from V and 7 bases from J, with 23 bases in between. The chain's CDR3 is CSARKRDGGYEQYF. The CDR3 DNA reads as TGCAGCGCCCGTAAACGAGACGGAGGTTATGAGCAGTACTTC.

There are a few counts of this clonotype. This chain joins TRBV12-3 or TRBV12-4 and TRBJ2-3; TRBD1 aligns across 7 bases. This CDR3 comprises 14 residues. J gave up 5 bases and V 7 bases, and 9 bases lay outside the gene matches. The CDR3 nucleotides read TGTGCCAGCACCGGCGAGGGGGCCTTAGATACGCAGTATTTT. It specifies CASTGEGALDTQYF.

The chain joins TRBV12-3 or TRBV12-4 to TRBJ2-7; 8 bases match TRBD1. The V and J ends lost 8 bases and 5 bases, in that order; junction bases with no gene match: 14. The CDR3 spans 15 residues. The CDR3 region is CASALPGGGLDEQYF. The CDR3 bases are TGTGCCAGCGCCCTACCAGGGGGCGGCTTGGACGAGCAGTACTTC.

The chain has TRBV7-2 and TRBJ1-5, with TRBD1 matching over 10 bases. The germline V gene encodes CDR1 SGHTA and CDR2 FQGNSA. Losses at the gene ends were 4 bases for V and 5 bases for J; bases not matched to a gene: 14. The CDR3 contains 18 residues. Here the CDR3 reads CASSSTRDRGSVDQPQHF. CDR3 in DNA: TGTGCCAGCAGCTCGACCCGGGACAGGGGAAGTGTAGATCAGCCCCAGCATTTT.

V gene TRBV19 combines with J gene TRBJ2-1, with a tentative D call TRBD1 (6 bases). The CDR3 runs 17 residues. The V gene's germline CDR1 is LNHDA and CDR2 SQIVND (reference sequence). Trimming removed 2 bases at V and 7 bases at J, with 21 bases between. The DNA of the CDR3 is TGTGCCAGTAGTATAATTAGTTGGGACACCAGTCTTAATGAGCAGTTCTTC. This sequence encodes CASSIISWDTSLNEQFF.

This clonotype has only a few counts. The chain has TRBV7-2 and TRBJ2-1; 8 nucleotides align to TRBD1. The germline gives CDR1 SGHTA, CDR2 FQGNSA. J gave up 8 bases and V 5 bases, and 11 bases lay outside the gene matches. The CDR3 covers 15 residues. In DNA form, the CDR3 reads TGTGCCAGCAGCGCGAGACAGGGGTCTGGCGATGAGCAGTTCTTC. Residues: CASSARQGSGDEQFF.

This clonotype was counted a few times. The DNA of the CDR3 is TGTGCCAGCAGCTTATTGGACACGAGCTCCTACGAGCAGTACTTC. Translated, it gives CASSLLDTSSYEQYF. The V gene is TRBV7-2, the J gene TRBJ2-7, with D possibly being TRBD1 (5 bases). CDR1 is SGHTA and CDR2 is FQGNSA in the germline V gene. Trimming left V 2 bases short and J 0 bases short, with 11 bases between. This CDR3 is built from 15 residues.

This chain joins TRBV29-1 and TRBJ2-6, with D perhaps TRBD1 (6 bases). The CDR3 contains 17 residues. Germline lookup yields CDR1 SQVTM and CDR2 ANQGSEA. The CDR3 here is CSIFRSDSLSGANVLTF. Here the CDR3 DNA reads TGCAGTATATTCAGATCGGACAGCCTTTCTGGGGCCAACGTCCTGACTTTC.

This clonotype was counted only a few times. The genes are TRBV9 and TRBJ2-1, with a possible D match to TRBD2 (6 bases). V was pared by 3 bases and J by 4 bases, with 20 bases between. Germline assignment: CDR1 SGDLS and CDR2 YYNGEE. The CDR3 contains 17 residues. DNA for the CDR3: TGTGCCAGCAGCGACCACTTTGGGCGGGGCGAATACAATGAGCAGTTCTTC. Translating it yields CASSDHFGRGEYNEQFF.